This TCR beta chain came from a study of T cells expressing NK-cell markers. There are 14 residues in the CDR3. The germline V gene encodes CDR1 SGHDT and CDR2 YYEEEE. Reprocessing the 5' RACE reads, TCRdb reports a single entry for every CDR3 protein and omits DNA. The sample holds roughly 390,000 distinct CDR3 sequences. This receptor was taken from a woman between 45 and 65 years old in good health. The sequenced material came from blood T cells: a sorted CD56 or NKG2C T cell subset, CD4+ or CD8+ T cells, or bulk PBMC T cells (not recorded which). The chain joins TRBV5-6 to TRBJ1-1; absent DNA, TCRdb's TRBD1 call cannot be checked. The CDR3 spells CASSLQGRFTEAFF. Variable domain in full (rest from reference TRBV5-6 and TRBJ1-1): DAGVTQSPTHLIKTRGQQVTLRCSPKSGHDTVSWYQQALGQGPQFIFQYYEEEERQRGNFPDRFSGHQFPNYSSELNVNALLLGDSALYLCASSLQGRFTEAFFGQGTRLTVV.